These T cell receptor beta chains were read from a single sample in a study of T cell therapy after organ transplantation. TCRdb keeps only in-frame clones here, not all; method: immunoSEQ multiplex PCR. The table lists thousands of clones, around four fifths of them singletons, with almost 30% in the top ten. The antigens for these receptors are not known. Here the sequenced sample was CD8+ T cells from blood, taken after autologous CMV-specific T cell therapy. These receptors originate from a human patient who had received a solid organ transplant and had CMV disease. Some T cells here may be from the graft donor. The CDR3 runs from the conserved cysteine through the conserved F or W. The D gene is left open where the match is weak. For some rows the clone size is stated as once, few or many, or as a class when expanded; others skip it.

>TRBV19|TRBJ2-3|NA|NA
TGTGCCAGTAGTATCGAGGCGGGAAGGGGGTATACGCAGTATTTT
CASSIEAGRGYTQYF
>TRBV4-3|TRBJ1-5|NA|NA
TGCGCCAGCAGCCAAGATAGAGGAAAGGGAGGCGATCAGCCCCAGCATTTT
CASSQDRGKGGDQPQHF
>TRBV5-4|TRBJ1-4|NA|TRBD1
TGTGCCAGCAGCGGGGACAGGGCGACTAATGAAAAACTGTTTTTT
CASSGDRATNEKLFF
>TRBV5-4|TRBJ1-1|NA|TRBD1
TGTGCCAGCATCCCACCCCTAACAGGGGGAAAGGGCACTGAAGCTTTCTTT
CASIPPLTGGKGTEAFF
>TRBV19|TRBJ2-3|NA|NA
TGTGCCAGTAGTTGGACCCTCGATGATACGCAGTATTTT
CASSWTLDDTQYF
>TRBV6-6|TRBJ2-3|NA|NA
TGTGCCAGCACCCCGTCCCCGGGACCTGCCACAGATACGCAGTATTTT
CASTPSPGPATDTQYF
>TRBV4-3|TRBJ1-2|NA|NA
TGCGCCAGCAGCCTCCACGAGTCCGGGAGCTACACCTTC
CASSLHESGSYTF
>TRBV4-1|TRBJ2-4|NA|NA
TGCGCCAGCAGGTACGGGACCCAAAACATTCAGTACTTC
CASRYGTQNIQYF
>TRBV7-9|TRBJ1-2|NA|NA
TGTGCCAGCAGCTTAGAACAGGCTGCTCTAGTCTATGGCTACACCTTC
CASSLEQAALVYGYTF
>TRBV13|TRBJ2-7|NA|NA
TGTGCCAGCAGCCATCAGTACAGGGTCTACGAGCAGTACTTC
CASSHQYRVYEQYF
>TRBV7-2|TRBJ2-7|NA|NA
TGTGCCAGCAGCTTTGGGATGGGAGACTACGAGCAGTACTTC
CASSFGMGDYEQYF
>TRBV21-1|TRBJ1-5|large|NA
TGTGCCAGCAGCATGACAGGGGGCAATCAGCCCCAGCATTTT
CASSMTGGNQPQHF
>TRBV5-6|TRBJ2-1|NA|NA
TGTGCCAGCAGATTTGGAAGGGGTGAGCAGTTCTTC
CASRFGRGEQFF
>TRBV7-9|TRBJ2-1|NA|NA
TGTGCCAGCAGCGGGGACTTGTTCCCTAGGGATGAGCAGTTCTTC
CASSGDLFPRDEQFF
>TRBV7-8|TRBJ2-7|NA|NA
TGTGCCAGCAGTTCACCCTACGAGCAGTACTTC
CASSSPYEQYF
>TRBV9|TRBJ2-6|NA|NA
TGTGCCAGCAGGGAGGGGGCCTCTGGGGCCAACGTCCTGACTTTC
CASREGASGANVLTF
>TRBV4-1|TRBJ2-7|few|NA
TGCGCCAGCAGCCCAACAACCGGGGACACCTCCTACGAGCAGTACTTC
CASSPTTGDTSYEQYF
>TRBV28|TRBJ1-5|NA|TRBD1
TGTGCCAGCAGTTCAGGACAGGGGGCAAGTCAGCCCCAGCATTTT
CASSSGQGASQPQHF
>TRBV28|TRBJ2-1|few|TRBD2
TGTGCCAGCAATCCGAGTAGCGGGGACTCCTACAATGAGCAGTTCTTC
CASNPSSGDSYNEQFF
>TRBV7-2|TRBJ1-2|NA|NA
TGTGCCAGCAGCTTAAGGTCGGGAGACTTCTATGGCTACACCTTC
CASSLRSGDFYGYTF
>TRBV9|TRBJ2-5|NA|NA
TGTGCCAGCAGCGGCCTAGCTTCTGAGACCCAGTACTTC
CASSGLASETQYF
>TRBV30|TRBJ1-2|NA|NA
TGTGCCTGGAGTGACGGGGGCACATCCTATCATGCCAACTATGGCTACACCTTC
CAWSDGGTSYHANYGYTF
>TRBV5-5|TRBJ2-7|once|TRBD1
TGTGCCAGCAGCTTCGAGGGGACAGGCTACGAGCAGTACTTC
CASSFEGTGYEQYF
>TRBV4-2|TRBJ2-1|NA|NA
TGTGCCAGCAGCCAAGATCTGGCCTTCAGCTCCTACAATGAGCAGTTCTTC
CASSQDLAFSSYNEQFF
>TRBV27|TRBJ1-5|NA|NA
TGTGCCAGCAGTTTATTTGCGGGAACGAATCAGCCCCAGCATTTT
CASSLFAGTNQPQHF
>TRBV6-4|TRBJ2-3|NA|TRBD2
TGTGCCAGCAGCAGACTAGCGGGAGAGGGTACGGCAGATACGCAGTATTTT
CASSRLAGEGTADTQYF
>TRBV4-1|TRBJ2-5|NA|TRBD2
TGCGCCAGCAGCCTTGTGGCGGGGGGAGAGACCCAGTACTTC
CASSLVAGGETQYF
>TRBV15|TRBJ2-7|NA|TRBD1
TGTGCCACCAGCAGCCTCCGCGGGACAGGGCGGGGCGAGCAGTACTTC
CATSSLRGTGRGEQYF
>TRBV7-8|TRBJ2-2|once|TRBD2
TGTGCCAGCAGCTTATTTCTAGCGGAGAGGCCGAACACCGGGGAGCTGTTTTTT
CASSLFLAERPNTGELFF
>TRBV7-8|TRBJ2-7|few|NA
TGTGCCAGCAGCTTAGATGGCCGAATCTACTCCTACGAGCAGTACTTC
CASSLDGRIYSYEQYF
>TRBV14|TRBJ2-7|NA|NA
TGTGCCAGCAGCCAAGTACGGACAACGAGCTCCTACGAGCAGTACTTC
CASSQVRTTSSYEQYF
>TRBV27|TRBJ2-7|once|TRBD2
TGTGCCAGCAGTCCAATAGCGGGAGAATACGAGCAGTACTTC
CASSPIAGEYEQYF
>TRBV7-6|TRBJ2-2|NA|NA
TGTGCCAGCAGCTTAGAGGGTGTCACCGGGGAGCTGTTTTTT
CASSLEGVTGELFF
>TRBV29-1|TRBJ2-7|NA|NA
TGCAGCGTTGATTGGGGGTCCCACGAGCAGTACTTC
CSVDWGSHEQYF
>TRBV7-9|TRBJ2-3|NA|NA
TGTGCCAGCAGCTTAGGGACAGATACGCAGTATTTT
CASSLGTDTQYF
>TRBV28|TRBJ1-5|NA|NA
TGTGCCAGCAGTTGTGACAGTCATAGCAATCAGCCCCAGCATTTT
CASSCDSHSNQPQHF
>TRBV5-4|TRBJ2-1|NA|NA
TGTGCCAGCAGCTTGGGTAGGGGTAACTCCTACAATGAGCAGTTCTTC
CASSLGRGNSYNEQFF
>TRBV4-3|TRBJ2-7|few|NA
TGCGCCAGCAGCCAAGATATTGCGGGGTCCTACGAGCAGTACTTC
CASSQDIAGSYEQYF
>TRBV2|TRBJ2-2|NA|NA
TGTGCCAGCAGTGATCCCGGAGCGGGCGGCACCGGGGAGCTGTTTTTT
CASSDPGAGGTGELFF
>TRBV28|TRBJ1-2|few|NA
TGTGCCAGCACCGCACAGGAGAACTATGGCTACACCTTC
CASTAQENYGYTF
>TRBV13|TRBJ2-1|NA|TRBD2
TGTGCCAGCAGCTTGTGGACTAGCGGGAGGGCCGACCGCTTCAATGAGCAGTTCTTC
CASSLWTSGRADRFNEQFF
>TRBV7-6|TRBJ2-3|NA|TRBD2
TGTGCCAGCAGCTTAGGGACTAGCGGCGGGACGGCAGATACGCAGTATTTT
CASSLGTSGGTADTQYF
>TRBV7-2|TRBJ1-2|NA|TRBD1
TGTGCCAGCAGCTTGGACGTGGGACAGTCTCCCCAAGGCTACACCTTC
CASSLDVGQSPQGYTF
>TRBV27|TRBJ1-1|few|NA
TGTGCCAGCAGCCTAAGCCAACAGGGTTTGAACACTGAAGCTTTCTTT
CASSLSQQGLNTEAFF
>TRBV7-9|TRBJ2-3|few|TRBD1
TGTGCCAGCAGCCCCGGGACAGGGGACACAGATACGCAGTATTTT
CASSPGTGDTDTQYF
>TRBV7-8|TRBJ2-1|NA|NA
TGTGCCAGCAGCCCCGCTAGCCAAGAGCAGTTCTTC
CASSPASQEQFF
>TRBV5-6|TRBJ2-7|large|NA
TGTGCCAGCAGTCCACAGGGTAGCTACGAGCAGTACTTC
CASSPQGSYEQYF
>TRBV6-6|TRBJ2-7|NA|NA
TGTGCCAGCAGGTCCCGGGACGGGGGTATCTACGAGCAGTACTTC
CASRSRDGGIYEQYF
>TRBV19|TRBJ1-3|NA|NA
TGTGCCAGTAGTATATCGGCGGAGAACTCTGGAAACACCATATATTTT
CASSISAENSGNTIYF
>TRBV7-9|TRBJ2-7|NA|NA
TGTGCCAGCAGCTTCGGGGACATTCTTTACGAGCAGTACTTC
CASSFGDILYEQYF
>TRBV19|TRBJ1-2|few|NA
TGTGCCAGTAGTATCGGGGGGGACCCCTTAGGCGATGGCTACACCTTC
CASSIGGDPLGDGYTF
>TRBV4-1|TRBJ2-1|NA|NA
TGCGCCAGCAGCCAAGGGGCTTCGGGTATCGACAATGAGCAGTTCTTC
CASSQGASGIDNEQFF
>TRBV11-2|TRBJ2-7|NA|NA
TGTGCCAGCAGCCAAGTGCTAGCCGAAGAAAACGAGCAGTACTTC
CASSQVLAEENEQYF
>TRBV6-5|TRBJ2-5|NA|TRBD2
TGTGCCAGCAGACCGGGACTAGCGGGAGGAGAGACCCAGTACTTC
CASRPGLAGGETQYF